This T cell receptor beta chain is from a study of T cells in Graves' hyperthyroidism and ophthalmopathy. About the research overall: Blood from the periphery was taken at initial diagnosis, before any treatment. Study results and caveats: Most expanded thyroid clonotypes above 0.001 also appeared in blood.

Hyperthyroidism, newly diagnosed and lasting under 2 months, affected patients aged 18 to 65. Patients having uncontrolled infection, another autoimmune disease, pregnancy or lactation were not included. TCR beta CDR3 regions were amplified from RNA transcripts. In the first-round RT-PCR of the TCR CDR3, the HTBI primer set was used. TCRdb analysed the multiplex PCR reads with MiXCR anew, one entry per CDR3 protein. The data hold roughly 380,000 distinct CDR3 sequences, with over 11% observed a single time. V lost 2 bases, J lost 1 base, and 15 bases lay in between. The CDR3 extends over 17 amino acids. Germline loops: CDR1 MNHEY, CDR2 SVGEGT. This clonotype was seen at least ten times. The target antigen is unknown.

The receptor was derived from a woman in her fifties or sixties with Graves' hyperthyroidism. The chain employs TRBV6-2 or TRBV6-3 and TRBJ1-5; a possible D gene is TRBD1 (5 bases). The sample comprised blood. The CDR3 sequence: CASSYIPGRLSNQPQHF. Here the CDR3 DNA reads TGTGCCAGCAGTTACATCCCAGGGAGGCTAAGCAATCAGCCCCAGCATTTT.